A selection of T cell receptor beta chains follows, all from one sample in a study of T-cell reconstitution after alpha-beta-depleted transplantation in children. One entry per CDR3 protein results from TCRdb running MiXCR on the PCR reads. This table holds about 610,000 distinct CDR3 sequences, about 10% found once. The sample here was PBMCs from the stem cell graft donor, taken from the stem cell graft. These receptors all stem from a human donor who donated a stem cell graft to a child with acute myeloid leukemia. The CDR3 runs from the conserved cysteine through the conserved F or W. The D gene is left open where the match is weak. Clone sizes are given selectively: once, few, many, or a class where the clone is expanded.

D	V	J	size	DNA	CDR3
NA	TRBV20-1	TRBJ2-3	NA	TGCAGTGCAACGGCGGGTGCAGATACGCAGTATTTT	CSATAGADTQYF
NA	TRBV7-9	TRBJ1-2	few	TGTGCCAGCAGAGACGACTTCGGGTTGCGGACCTTC	CASRDDFGLRTF
NA	TRBV4-2	TRBJ1-1	few	TGTGCCAGCAGCCAAGATGTTCCACGACAGAACACTGAAGCTTTCTTT	CASSQDVPRQNTEAFF
NA	TRBV4-3	TRBJ2-7	many	TGCGCCAGCAGCCAAGATGGTACTGTCGACTACGAGCAGTACTTC	CASSQDGTVDYEQYF
TRBD2	TRBV25-1	TRBJ2-2	NA	TGTGCCAGCAGTGAGGCTAGCGGTAACACCGGGGAGCTGTTTTTT	CASSEASGNTGELFF
TRBD2	TRBV20-1	TRBJ2-1	few	TGCAGTGCAACCTCCCTAGCGGGCGATTACAATGAGCAGTTCTTC	CSATSLAGDYNEQFF
NA	TRBV7-2	TRBJ2-1	NA	TGTGCCAGCAGCTCGGACCGGGACCCGGGTACTGTGCAGTTCTTC	CASSSDRDPGTVQFF
TRBD2	TRBV29-1	TRBJ2-7	NA	TGCAGCGTCTCCGGGACTAGCATCGAGCAGTACTTC	CSVSGTSIEQYF
NA	TRBV29-1	TRBJ2-7	NA	TGCAGCGTTGGGGACTCATGGGCCTACGAGCAGTACTTC	CSVGDSWAYEQYF
TRBD1	TRBV7-9	TRBJ2-5	NA	TGTGCCAGCAGCCCCCGGGACAGGGAGGAAGAGACCCAGTACTTC	CASSPRDREEETQYF
NA	TRBV5-1	TRBJ2-4	many	TGCGCCAGCAGCTCCCTGGGCCTTCTAGCCAAAAACATTCAGTACTTC	CASSSLGLLAKNIQYF
TRBD2	TRBV20-1	TRBJ2-1	NA	TGCAGTGTCACCGGGACTAGCGAGAATGAGCAGTTCTTC	CSVTGTSENEQFF
TRBD2	TRBV6-1	TRBJ2-1	NA	TGTGCCAGCAGGAAGCCGGGACTAGGAAACAATGAGCAGTTCTTC	CASRKPGLGNNEQFF
TRBD2	TRBV7-9	TRBJ2-7	NA	TGTGCCAGCAGCTTAGTTCTAAGCGGGAGATCTGAGTACGAGCAGTACTTC	CASSLVLSGRSEYEQYF
NA	TRBV20-1	TRBJ2-5	NA	TGCAGTGCTAATTCGATAGCCCAAGAGACCCAGTACTTC	CSANSIAQETQYF
NA	TRBV7-7	TRBJ2-5	few	TGTGCTAGCAGCCCAGGAGGACAGAGCCAAGAGACCCAGTACTTC	CASSPGGQSQETQYF
NA	TRBV6-2/TRBV6-3	TRBJ1-1	few	TGTGCCAGCAGTTACCCCGGGGGCGGCGGGGCTGAAGCTTTCTTT	CASSYPGGGGAEAFF
TRBD2	TRBV6-5	TRBJ2-3	NA	TGTGCCAGCAGTTACTCGTCTAGCGGGCGCACAGATACGCAGTATTTT	CASSYSSSGRTDTQYF
TRBD2	TRBV7-2	TRBJ2-3	few	TGTGCCAGCAGCTCCTGGACTAGCGGGGGGAGCACAGATACGCAGTATTTT	CASSSWTSGGSTDTQYF
TRBD1	TRBV20-1	TRBJ1-5	NA	TGCAGTGCTGCCGGACAGGGATCCGGTCAGCCCCAGCATTTT	CSAAGQGSGQPQHF
NA	TRBV11-1	TRBJ2-7	NA	TGTGCCAGCAGCTCAGTCCCGGGACCTGTTTCCGAGCAGTACTTC	CASSSVPGPVSEQYF
NA	TRBV6-2/TRBV6-3	TRBJ2-2	few	TGTGCCAGCAGCAGACTCGTGACCGGGGAGCTGTTTTTT	CASSRLVTGELFF
TRBD1	TRBV4-2	TRBJ2-1	NA	TGTGCCAGCAGCCATGGACAGGGTCAGGCAATGGAGCAGTTCTTC	CASSHGQGQAMEQFF
NA	TRBV29-1	TRBJ1-1	NA	TGCAGCGTTGTGAGGCATTCGGACACTGAAGCTTTCTTT	CSVVRHSDTEAFF
NA	TRBV6-5	TRBJ1-1	many	TGTGCCAGCAGTTACTCCTCTGAAGCTTTCTTT	CASSYSSEAFF